The 24 T cell receptor beta chains listed next were all sequenced from one sample in a study of blood T cell repertoires in COVID-19. Assay used: immunoSEQ multiplex PCR; TCRdb lists only in-frame clones, some missing. The table lists 200,000 to 250,000 clones, approximately 86% of them singletons. Sequencing input: peripheral blood. The receptors were sampled from a man younger than 35 with active or convalescent COVID-19.

The chain recombines TRBV11-2 with TRBJ1-2; the D gene is possibly TRBD1 (5 bases). The germline V gene has CDR1 SGHAT and CDR2 FQNNGV. V was cut by 5 bases and J by 2 bases, with 12 bases left in between. CDR3 length equals 14 residues. This CDR3 reads CASSPTPGNYGYTF. Here the CDR3 DNA reads TGTGCCAGCAGCCCAACCCCAGGGAACTATGGCTACACCTTC.

The chain joins TRBV5-1 to TRBJ2-6, with D unresolved. The CDR3 consists of 17 residues. Trimming stripped 2 bases from V and 0 bases from J, with 12 bases between. In germline, CDR1 is SGHRS, CDR2 YFSETQ. The CDR3 DNA reads TGCGCCAGCAGCTTTTTCTCCCGGAGCTCTGGGGCCAACGTCCTGACTTTC. Protein product: CASSFFSRSSGANVLTF.

With respect to this clone: The sample has other DNA sequences that encode this CDR3 too. This chain joins TRBV4-3 and TRBJ2-7; 7 bases fit TRBD2. Germline V gene data show CDR1 as LGHNA and CDR2 as YSLEER. Trimming cost V 0 bases and J 4 bases; bases outside gene matches: 0. The CDR3 spans 13 residues. The CDR3 is CASSQDGGYEQYF. CDR3 DNA: TGCGCCAGCAGCCAAGACGGGGGGTACGAGCAGTACTTC.

This clone was found a few times. The chain recombines TRBV12-5 with TRBJ1-1; TRBD1 aligns across 11 bases. The CDR3 runs 15 residues. V shed 7 bases and J 5 bases; nucleotides not matched to a gene: 9. From germline, CDR1 is LGHNT and CDR2 FRNRAP. In DNA form, the CDR3 reads TGTGCTAGTGCCCAGGACAGGGGGCTATTTACTGAAGCTTTCTTT. Its translation is CASAQDRGLFTEAFF. The full variable domain, rest sourced from reference TRBV12-5 and TRBJ1-1, is DARVTQTPRHKVTEMGQEVTMRCQPILGHNTVFWYRQTMMQGLELLAYFRNRAPLDDSGMPKDRFSAEMPDATLATLKIQPSEPRDSAVYFCASAQDRGLFTEAFFGQGTRLTVV.

The rearrangement links TRBV14 to TRBJ2-1; TRBD2 aligns across 11 bases. The CDR3 loop spans 20 amino acids. CDR1 SGHDN and CDR2 FVKESK come from the germline V gene. Trimming took 1 base from V and 0 from J; bases not matched to a gene: 11. As DNA, the CDR3 is TGTGCCAGCAGCCAAGTGGGTCTAGCGGGAGGCCCTAGCTCCTACAATGAGCAGTTCTTC. Translation: CASSQVGLAGGPSSYNEQFF.

J is TRBJ2-5 and V is TRBV3-1 (or the pseudogene TRBV3-2); 11 positions match TRBD1. Per the germline V gene, CDR1 is LGHDT and CDR2 is YNNKEL (reference sequence). With 0 bases clipped from V and 4 bases from J, the junction kept 10 bases outside the gene matches. This CDR3 is built from 18 residues. CDR3 in amino acids: CASSQEETGTGGSETQYF. For the CDR3, the DNA is TGTGCCAGCAGCCAAGAAGAAACCGGGACAGGGGGATCAGAGACCCAGTACTTC.

The gene calls are TRBV5-1 and TRBJ2-7, with TRBD1 as a possible D gene (6 bases). Trimming left V 2 bases short and J 0 bases short, with 12 bases between. Germline CDR1 and CDR2: SGHRS and YFSETQ. This CDR3 region has 15 residues. DNA for the CDR3: TGCGCCAGCAGCTTCCGGGACAAGGTCTCCTACGAGCAGTACTTC. This translates into CASSFRDKVSYEQYF.

A remark on this clone: This same CDR3 is encoded by further DNA sequences in the sample. The rearrangement links TRBV4-1 to TRBJ2-7; a weak D match, TRBD1 (5 bases). Germline-derived CDR1 and CDR2 are MGHRA and YSYEKL. There are 14 residues in the CDR3. V was shortened by 3 bases and J by 1 base, with 10 bases between the two germline ends. CDR3 in amino acids: CASSQAQGSYEQYF. In nucleotides, the CDR3 is TGCGCCAGCAGCCAGGCCCAGGGATCCTACGAGCAGTACTTC.

V gene TRBV19 combines with J gene TRBJ2-3; the match to TRBD2 covers 8 bases. Losses at the gene ends were 2 bases for V and 2 bases for J; bases not matched to a gene: 3. Germline V gene sequence: CDR1 LNHDA, CDR2 SQIVND (reference sequence). CDR3 length: 15 amino acids. In nucleotides, the CDR3 is TGTGCCAGTAGTATACGGGAGGGATACACAGATACGCAGTATTTT. Translated: CASSIREGYTDTQYF.

The rearrangement links TRBV7-9 to TRBJ2-5, with D perhaps TRBD2 (6 bases). The ends were cut back, 0 bases at V and 2 bases at J, with 10 bases in the middle. CDR3 length: 15 amino acids. CDR1 and CDR2 (germline): SEHNR, FQNEAQ (reference sequence). The CDR3 nucleotides read TGTGCCAGCAGCTTAGCGGGACTCGGGCAAGAGACCCAGTACTTC. This translates into CASSLAGLGQETQYF. The whole variable domain, filled in from reference TRBV7-9 and TRBJ2-5, reads DTGVSQNPRHKITKRGQNVTFRCDPISEHNRLYWYRQTLGQGPEFLTYFQNEAQLEKSRLLSDRFSAERPKGSFSTLEIQRTEQGDSAMYLCASSLAGLGQETQYFGPGTRLLVL.

The chain combines TRBV2 with TRBJ2-2; the D gene is possibly TRBD1 (5 bases). The V and J ends lost 7 bases and 3 bases respectively, with 15 bases between them. The length of the CDR3 is 15 residues. Germline V gene sequence: CDR1 SNHLY, CDR2 FYNNEI. Here the CDR3 reads CASKDQGRDTGELFF. The CDR3 bases are TGTGCCAGCAAGGACCAGGGTCGAGACACCGGGGAGCTGTTTTTT.

In this sample, this clone turned up once. The chain links TRBV6-5 to TRBJ1-6; 8 bases match TRBD1. Germline loops: CDR1 MNHEY, CDR2 SVGAGI. V lost 7 bases, J lost 9 bases, and 8 bases stayed unmatched. CDR3 length: 14 residues. CDR3 sequence (DNA): TGTGCCAGCACGATGGGACAGGTAGCTTCACCCCTCCACTTT. Its protein product is CASTMGQVASPLHF.

The V and J genes are TRBV19 and TRBJ1-5, with D maybe TRBD1 (6 bases). Trimming took off 5 bases at V and 4 bases at J, with 9 bases between the two ends. Germline V gives CDR1 LNHDA, CDR2 SQIVND (reference sequence). The length of the CDR3 is 13 residues. CDR3 region: CASSGDRNQPQHF. CDR3 coding DNA: TGTGCCAGTAGTGGAGACAGGAATCAGCCCCAGCATTTT.

This sequence joins TRBV7-6 and TRBJ2-1, with D perhaps matching TRBD2 (5 bases). Trimming stripped 6 bases from V and 4 bases from J, with 13 bases between. This CDR3 comprises 14 residues. Germline CDR1 reads SGHVS; CDR2 reads FNYEAQ. As DNA, the CDR3 is TGTGCCAGCAGTTATACCGGGATATACAATGAGCAGTTCTTC. Protein: CASSYTGIYNEQFF.

The V call is TRBV14, the J call TRBJ1-2; no clear D gene. The CDR3 contains 13 residues. Looked up from germline, CDR1 is SGHDN and CDR2 is FVKESK. The germline V and J ends were trimmed by 1 base and 5 bases, with 8 bases remaining between them. CDR3 nucleotide sequence: TGTGCCAGCAGCCAAGGGGGAGGGTATGGCTACACCTTC. As protein: CASSQGGGYGYTF.

The V and J genes are TRBV7-2 and TRBJ2-7, with D perhaps TRBD2 (6 bases). Per germline, CDR1 SGHTA and CDR2 FQGNSA. Trimming removed 5 bases at V and 1 base at J, with 12 bases between. There are 14 residues in the CDR3. DNA of the CDR3: TGTGCCAGCAGCGGGGGGAGGATATCCTACGAGCAGTACTTC. Protein: CASSGGRISYEQYF.

This clone has only a few counts. V usage is TRBV11-1 and J usage is TRBJ2-1; TRBD2 agrees at 7 bases. CDR1 and CDR2 (germline): SGHAT, FQDESV (reference sequence). Trimming removed 3 bases from V and 3 bases from J; junction bases left unmatched: 2. This CDR3 has 14 amino acids. CDR3 DNA sequence: TGTGCCAGCAGCTTCTGGACTAGCTACAATGAGCAGTTCTTC. This encodes CASSFWTSYNEQFF.

This chain uses TRBV11-1 with TRBJ2-1; 7 bases align to TRBD2. The CDR3 length is 13 residues. The junction had 6 bases not matched to a gene; V was cut back by 5 bases and J by 8 bases. Germline V gene lookup returns CDR1 SGHAT and CDR2 FQDESV (reference sequence). The CDR3 region is CASSTRLADEQFF. The CDR3 DNA reads as TGTGCCAGCAGCACGAGACTAGCTGATGAGCAGTTCTTC.

The rearrangement links TRBV4-3 to TRBJ2-1, with 11 nucleotides matching TRBD2. The germline V gene encodes CDR1 LGHNA and CDR2 YSLEER. Trimming removed 0 bases from V and 8 bases from J; junction bases left unmatched: 9. The CDR3 extends over 17 amino acids. The CDR3 DNA is TGCGCCAGCAGCCAAGATACTAGACTAGCGGGATCGGATGAGCAGTTCTTC. Translated: CASSQDTRLAGSDEQFF.

This clone was detected many times. This sequence joins TRBV14 and TRBJ2-5; D possibly corresponds to TRBD2 (5 bases). Between the trimmed V and J ends, which lost 7 bases and 1 base, there was a span of 16 bases. There are 15 residues in the CDR3. CDR1 and CDR2 from the germline V gene are SGHDN and FVKESK. CDR3 sequence reads: CASKLGFESQETQYF. The CDR3 DNA follows: TGTGCCAGCAAACTAGGTTTCGAATCCCAAGAGACCCAGTACTTC.

This chain links TRBV24-1 with TRBJ1-1; D is ambiguous. From germline, CDR1 is KGHDR and CDR2 SFDVKD. Trimming removed 3 bases from V and 4 bases from J, with 11 bases in between. The CDR3 runs 14 residues. The CDR3 DNA follows: TGTGCCACCAGTGATCGTCGGGTAAGCACTGAAGCTTTCTTT. It specifies CATSDRRVSTEAFF.

Only a few counts were recorded for this clone. The chain uses TRBV5-6 and TRBJ1-1; D is undetermined. V dropped 0 bases and J dropped 11 bases, with 20 bases sitting between them. Germline loops: CDR1 SGHDT, CDR2 YYEEEE. The CDR3 sequence is 15 residues long. The CDR3: CASSLVGILANGAFF. The CDR3, as DNA: TGTGCCAGCAGCTTGGTCGGGATACTCGCAAATGGGGCTTTCTTT. Drawing the rest from reference TRBV5-6 and TRBJ1-1, the complete variable domain is DAGVTQSPTHLIKTRGQQVTLRCSPKSGHDTVSWYQQALGQGPQFIFQYYEEEERQRGNFPDRFSGHQFPNYSSELNVNALLLGDSALYLCASSLVGILANGAFFGQGTRLTVV.

This chain links TRBV7-9 with TRBJ2-5; TRBD2 agrees at 12 bases. The J segment lost 5 bases and the V segment lost 5 bases, leaving 9 bases of the junction unmatched. The V gene's germline CDR1 is SEHNR and CDR2 FQNEAQ (reference sequence). This CDR3 contains 16 residues. CDR3: CASSTPSGRGRETQYF. CDR3 nucleotides: TGTGCCAGCAGCACCCCTAGCGGGAGGGGTCGCGAGACCCAGTACTTC.

The genes are TRBV4-1 and TRBJ1-2, with D perhaps matching TRBD1 (5 bases). The germline V gene has CDR1 MGHRA and CDR2 YSYEKL. The V end lost 1 base, the J end lost 3 bases, and 15 bases lay between the germline ends. The CDR3 covers 16 residues. This chain's CDR3 is CASSQGGPGVDYGYTF. In DNA form, the CDR3 reads TGCGCCAGCAGCCAAGGAGGGCCGGGGGTTGACTATGGCTACACCTTC.